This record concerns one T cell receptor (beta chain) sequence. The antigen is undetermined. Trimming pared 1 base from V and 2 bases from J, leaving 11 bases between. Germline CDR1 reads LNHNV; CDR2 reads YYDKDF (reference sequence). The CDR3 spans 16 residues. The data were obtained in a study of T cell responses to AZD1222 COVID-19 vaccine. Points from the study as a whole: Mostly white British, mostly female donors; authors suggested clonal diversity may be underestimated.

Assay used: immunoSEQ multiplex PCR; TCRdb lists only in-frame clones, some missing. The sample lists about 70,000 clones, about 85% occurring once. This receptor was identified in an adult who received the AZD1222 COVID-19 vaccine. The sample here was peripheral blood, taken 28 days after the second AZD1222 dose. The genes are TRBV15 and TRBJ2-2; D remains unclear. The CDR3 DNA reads TGTGCCACCAGCAGAGGCTTCTCCGCCAACACCGGGGAGCTGTTTTTT. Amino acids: CATSRGFSANTGELFF.